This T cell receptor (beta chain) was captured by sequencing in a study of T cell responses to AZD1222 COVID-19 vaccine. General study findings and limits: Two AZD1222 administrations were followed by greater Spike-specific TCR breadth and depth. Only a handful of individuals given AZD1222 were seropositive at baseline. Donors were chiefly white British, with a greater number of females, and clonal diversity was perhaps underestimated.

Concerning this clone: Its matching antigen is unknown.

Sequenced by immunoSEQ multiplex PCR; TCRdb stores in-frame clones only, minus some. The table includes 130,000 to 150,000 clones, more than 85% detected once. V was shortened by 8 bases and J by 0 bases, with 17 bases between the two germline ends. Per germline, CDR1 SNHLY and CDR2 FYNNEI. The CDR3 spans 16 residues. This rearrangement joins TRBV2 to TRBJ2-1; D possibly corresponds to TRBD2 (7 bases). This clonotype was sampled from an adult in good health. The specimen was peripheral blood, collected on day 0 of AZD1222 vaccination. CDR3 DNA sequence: TGTGCCAGCTGCCTTATGGGGGGGCTCTCCTACAATGAGCAGTTCTTC. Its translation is CASCLMGGLSYNEQFF.